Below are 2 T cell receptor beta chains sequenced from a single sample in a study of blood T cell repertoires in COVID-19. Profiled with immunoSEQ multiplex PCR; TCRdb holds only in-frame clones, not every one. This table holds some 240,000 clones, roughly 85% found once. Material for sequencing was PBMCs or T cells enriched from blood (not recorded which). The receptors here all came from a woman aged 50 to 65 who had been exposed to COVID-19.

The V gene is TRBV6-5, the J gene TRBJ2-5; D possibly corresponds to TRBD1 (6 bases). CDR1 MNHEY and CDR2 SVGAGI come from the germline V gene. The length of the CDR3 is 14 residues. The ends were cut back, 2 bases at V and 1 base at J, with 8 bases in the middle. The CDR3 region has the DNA TGTGCCAGCAGTTACAGGACAGCCCAAGAGACCCAGTACTTC. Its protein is CASSYRTAQETQYF.

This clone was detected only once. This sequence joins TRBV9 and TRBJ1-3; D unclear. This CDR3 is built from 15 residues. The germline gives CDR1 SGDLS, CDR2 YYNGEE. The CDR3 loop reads CVPQHAGSSGNTIYF. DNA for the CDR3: TGTGTCCCCCAACACGCAGGCTCGTCTGGAAACACCATATATTTT.